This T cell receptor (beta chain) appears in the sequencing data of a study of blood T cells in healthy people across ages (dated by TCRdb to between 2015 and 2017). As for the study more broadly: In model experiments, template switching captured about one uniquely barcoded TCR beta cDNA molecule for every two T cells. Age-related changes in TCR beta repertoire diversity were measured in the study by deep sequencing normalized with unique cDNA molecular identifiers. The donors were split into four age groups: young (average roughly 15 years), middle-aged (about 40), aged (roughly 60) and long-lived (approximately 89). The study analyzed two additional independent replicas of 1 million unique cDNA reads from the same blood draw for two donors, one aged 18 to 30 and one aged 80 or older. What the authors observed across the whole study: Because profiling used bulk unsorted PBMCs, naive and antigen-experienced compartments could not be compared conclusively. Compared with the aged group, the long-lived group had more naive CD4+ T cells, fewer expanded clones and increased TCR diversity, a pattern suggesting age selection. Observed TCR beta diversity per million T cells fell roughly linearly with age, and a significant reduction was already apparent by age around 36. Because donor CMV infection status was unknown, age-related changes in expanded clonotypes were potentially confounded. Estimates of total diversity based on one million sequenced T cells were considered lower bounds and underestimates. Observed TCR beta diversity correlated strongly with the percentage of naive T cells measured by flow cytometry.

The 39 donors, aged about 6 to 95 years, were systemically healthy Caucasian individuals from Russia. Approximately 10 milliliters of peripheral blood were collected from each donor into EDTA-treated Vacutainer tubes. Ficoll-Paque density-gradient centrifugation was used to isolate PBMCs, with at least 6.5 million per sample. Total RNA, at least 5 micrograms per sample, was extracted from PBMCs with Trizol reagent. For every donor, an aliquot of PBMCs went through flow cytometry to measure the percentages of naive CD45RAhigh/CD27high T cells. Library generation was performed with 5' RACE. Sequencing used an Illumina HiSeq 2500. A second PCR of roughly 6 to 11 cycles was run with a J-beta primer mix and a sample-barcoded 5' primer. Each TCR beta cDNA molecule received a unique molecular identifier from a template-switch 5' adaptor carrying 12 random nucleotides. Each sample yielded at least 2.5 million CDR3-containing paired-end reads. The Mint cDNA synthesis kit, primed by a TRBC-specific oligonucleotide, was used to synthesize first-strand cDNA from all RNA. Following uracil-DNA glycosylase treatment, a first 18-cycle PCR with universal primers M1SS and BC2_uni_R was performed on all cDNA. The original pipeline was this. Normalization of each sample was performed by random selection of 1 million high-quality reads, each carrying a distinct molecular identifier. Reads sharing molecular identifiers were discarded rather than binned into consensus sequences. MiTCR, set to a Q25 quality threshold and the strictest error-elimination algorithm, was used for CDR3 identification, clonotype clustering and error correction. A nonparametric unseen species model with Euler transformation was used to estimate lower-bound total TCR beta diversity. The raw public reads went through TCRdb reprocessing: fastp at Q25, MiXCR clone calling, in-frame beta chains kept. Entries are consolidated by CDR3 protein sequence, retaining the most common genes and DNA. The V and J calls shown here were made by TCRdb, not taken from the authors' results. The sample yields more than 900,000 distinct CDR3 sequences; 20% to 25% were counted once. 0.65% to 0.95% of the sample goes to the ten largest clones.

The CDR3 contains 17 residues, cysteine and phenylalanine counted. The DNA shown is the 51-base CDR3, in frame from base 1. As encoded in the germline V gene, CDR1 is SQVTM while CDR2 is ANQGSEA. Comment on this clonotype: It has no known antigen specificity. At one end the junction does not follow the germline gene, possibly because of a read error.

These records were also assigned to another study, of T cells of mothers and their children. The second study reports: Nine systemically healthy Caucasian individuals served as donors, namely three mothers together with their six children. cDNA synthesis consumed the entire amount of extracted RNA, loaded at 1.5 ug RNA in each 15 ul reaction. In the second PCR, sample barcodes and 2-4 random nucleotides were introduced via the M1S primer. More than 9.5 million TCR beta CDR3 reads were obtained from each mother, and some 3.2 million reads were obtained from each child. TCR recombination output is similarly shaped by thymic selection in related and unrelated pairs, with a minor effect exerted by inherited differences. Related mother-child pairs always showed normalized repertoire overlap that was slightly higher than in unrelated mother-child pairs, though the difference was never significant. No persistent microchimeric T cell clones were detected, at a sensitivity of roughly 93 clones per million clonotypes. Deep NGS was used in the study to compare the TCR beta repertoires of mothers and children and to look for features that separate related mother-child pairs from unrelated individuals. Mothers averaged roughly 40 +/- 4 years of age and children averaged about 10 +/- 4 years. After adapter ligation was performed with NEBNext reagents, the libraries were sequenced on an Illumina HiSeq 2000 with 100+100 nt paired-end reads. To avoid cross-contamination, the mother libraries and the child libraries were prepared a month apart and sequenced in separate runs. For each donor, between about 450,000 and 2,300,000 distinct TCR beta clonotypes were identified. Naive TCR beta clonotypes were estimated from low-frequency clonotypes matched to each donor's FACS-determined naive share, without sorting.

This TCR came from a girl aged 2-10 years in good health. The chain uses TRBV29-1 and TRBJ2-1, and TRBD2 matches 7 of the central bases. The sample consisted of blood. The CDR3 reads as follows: CSVEDTSARSSYNEQFF. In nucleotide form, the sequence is TGCAGCGTAGAAGATACTAGCGCGAGGAGCTCCTACAATGAGCAGTTCTTC.